Only one count was recorded for the clone carrying this T cell receptor beta chain. Its antigen remains unidentified. An end of the junction does not agree with germline; a read error may underlie this. Synthesis of cDNA used 5'RACE (with 10-nucleotide random UMIs). In TCRdb, the 5' RACE reads were re-called with MiXCR into one record per CDR3 protein. The sample has roughly 100,000 distinct CDR3 sequences; more than 10% are singletons. This CDR3 region has 16 residues. The sample originates from a study of neurological immune-mediated disorders. The study, taken as a whole, reports: The absence of shared CDR3 amino acid sequences among expanded clones across subjects suggests private repertoires in all groups.

Time point described: longitudinal time-point 3. This chain joins TRBV12-3 or TRBV12-4 and TRBJ2-5; 7 nucleotides align to TRBD1. Sequencing was done on a sample of PBMCs. This receptor was obtained from a female donor with HTLV-1-associated myelopathy (HAM/TSP). CDR3 sequence: CVSSRPGTEVEETQYF. CDR3 DNA sequence: TGTGTCAGCAGCCGGCCCGGGACAGAGGTTGAAGAGACCCAGTACTTC.